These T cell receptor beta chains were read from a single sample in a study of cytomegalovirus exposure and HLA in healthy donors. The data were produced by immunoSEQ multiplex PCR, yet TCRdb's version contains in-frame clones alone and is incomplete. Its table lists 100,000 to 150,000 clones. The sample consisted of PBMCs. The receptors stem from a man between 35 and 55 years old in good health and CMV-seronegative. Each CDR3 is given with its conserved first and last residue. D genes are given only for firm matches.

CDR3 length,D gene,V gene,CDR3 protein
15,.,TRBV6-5,CASSYSSGFTDTQYF
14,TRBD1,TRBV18,CASSPGQGTYSAFF
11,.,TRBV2,CASSPRSGAFF
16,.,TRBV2,CASSEERISNGNEQFF
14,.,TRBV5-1,CASSLGGPSFEQYF
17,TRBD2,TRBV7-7,CASSLDGGAGGRETQYF
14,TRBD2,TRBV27,CASSPPSGRGEQYF
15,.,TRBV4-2,CASSQVVQGSGEAFF
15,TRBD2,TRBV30,CAWSSYRGGGGELFF
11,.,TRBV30,CAWSVGGLSFF
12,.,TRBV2,CASSGKGETQYF
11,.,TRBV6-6,CASSLQETQYF
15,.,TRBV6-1,CASSEALTTGHGYTF
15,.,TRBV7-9,CASSLHAGLNTEAFF
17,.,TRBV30,CAWSGRLRRAQQETQYF
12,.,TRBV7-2,CASSFQRTEAFF
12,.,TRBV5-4,CASSFNGDTQYF
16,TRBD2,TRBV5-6,CASSWGGRMNTGELFF
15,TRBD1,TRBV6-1,CASGPDRKVYTEAFF
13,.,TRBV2,CASKDSENSPLHF
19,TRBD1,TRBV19,CASSIDKGTDLTSTDTQYF
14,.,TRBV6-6,CASSYSGWNTEAFF
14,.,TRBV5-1,CASSLWAASYEQYF
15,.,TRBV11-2,CASSFSARARNEQFF
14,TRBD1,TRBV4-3,CASSQGTGDYGYTF
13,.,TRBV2,CASSDGGNQPQHF
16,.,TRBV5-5,CASSLEMTMRGEKLFF
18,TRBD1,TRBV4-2,CASSTGTGADSSYNEQFF
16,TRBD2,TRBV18,CASSHFFSGSTDTQYF
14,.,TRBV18,CASSRGLTSYEQYF
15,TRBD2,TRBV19,CASSIGGGHQETQYF
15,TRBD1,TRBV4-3,CASSRGDREGETQYF
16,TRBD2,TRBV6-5,CASSSWTSGRAYEQYF
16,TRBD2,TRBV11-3,CASSPSSGSDHHEQYF
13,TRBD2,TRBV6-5,CASSRGLEETQYF
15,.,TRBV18,CASSGVWAGANEQYF
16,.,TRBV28,CASSQDSLATNEKLFF
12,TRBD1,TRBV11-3,CASSAGGTEAFF
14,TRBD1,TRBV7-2,CASSLATGGTSPYF
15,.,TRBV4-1,CASSQDPGWLLEQYF
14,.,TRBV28,CASRVREGGGGYTF
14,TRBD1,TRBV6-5,CASSYGTGEYEQYF
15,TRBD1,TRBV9,CASSVGTGGSNEQFF
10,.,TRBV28,CASLSTEAFF
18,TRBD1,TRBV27,CASSFRSTGGTSYNEQFF
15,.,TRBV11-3,CASSLPGEAGNTIYF
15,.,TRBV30,CAWSDRKVSYNEQFF
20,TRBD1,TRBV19,CASSTPKDFLGTGGRNEQFF
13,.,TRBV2,CASRQNGGYEQYF
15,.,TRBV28,CASSLWQAPNYGYTF
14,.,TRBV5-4,CASKPGLGSETQYF
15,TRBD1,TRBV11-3,CASSLPDRGPYEQYF
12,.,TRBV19,CASSIVRDVQFF
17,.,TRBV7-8,CASSLGAAREPNYEQYF
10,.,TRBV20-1,CSAWGGRAFF
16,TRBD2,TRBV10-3,CAISESRTSAAGEQFF
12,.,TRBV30,CAWSERADTQYF
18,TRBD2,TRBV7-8,CASSSQTGGGRTTDTQYF
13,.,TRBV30,CAWSVRFSSEQFF